This TCR beta chain was recorded in a study of molecular identifiers for immune sequencing clone quantification. This clonotype was seen only a few times. Germline V gene sequence: CDR1 SGHDT, CDR2 YYEEEE. The ends were cut back, 1 base at V and 0 bases at J, with 8 bases in the middle. This CDR3 is 15 amino acids long. One entry per CDR3 protein results from TCRdb running MiXCR on the PCR reads. The repertoire includes about 100,000 distinct CDR3 sequences, 35% to 40% of them detected once, and 4% to 5% sits in the top ten. The source material was naive CD8+ T cells from blood, with Jurkat cell RNA spiked in. Subset indicated: FACS-sorted CD8+CD4-CCR7+CD45RA+ naive T cells. The chain employs TRBV5-6 and TRBJ2-1, with D uncertain. The source of this sequence is a human donor in good health. Some libraries in this study had Jurkat cell RNA spiked in. The DNA of the CDR3 is TGTGCCAGCAGCTTGTCCCCAAGCTCCTACAATGAGCAGTTCTTC. This codes for CASSLSPSSYNEQFF.